Listed here is a single T cell receptor (beta chain). This record belongs to a study of T cells in Graves' hyperthyroidism and ophthalmopathy. The source material, RNA transcripts, was used to amplify TCR beta CDR3 regions. The HTBI set primed first-round TCR CDR3 RT-PCR. TCRdb reprocessed the multiplex PCR reads via MiXCR and lists one record per CDR3 protein. The sample lists 660,000 or so distinct CDR3 sequences, less than 25% occurring once. With duration under 3 months, ophthalmopathy was active: Clinical Activity Score at least 3, NOSPECS at least 4. Exclusions: uncontrolled infection, other autoimmune disease, pregnancy, lactation. Each diagnosis drew on symptoms, thyroxine, TRAb, thyroid ultrasound and orbital computed tomography findings. Looked up from germline, CDR1 is MNHNS and CDR2 is SASEGT. V lost 6 bases to trimming and J lost 6 bases; unmatched junction nucleotides: 5. The length of the CDR3 is 13 residues.

The source material was blood. This receptor was taken from a man aged 25-45 years with Graves' ophthalmopathy. This chain links TRBV6-1 with TRBJ2-1, with 7 bases aligning to TRBD2. The DNA for the CDR3 is TGTGCCAGCAGGGGAGGACTAGTCAATGAGCAGTTCTTC. Its translation is CASRGGLVNEQFF.